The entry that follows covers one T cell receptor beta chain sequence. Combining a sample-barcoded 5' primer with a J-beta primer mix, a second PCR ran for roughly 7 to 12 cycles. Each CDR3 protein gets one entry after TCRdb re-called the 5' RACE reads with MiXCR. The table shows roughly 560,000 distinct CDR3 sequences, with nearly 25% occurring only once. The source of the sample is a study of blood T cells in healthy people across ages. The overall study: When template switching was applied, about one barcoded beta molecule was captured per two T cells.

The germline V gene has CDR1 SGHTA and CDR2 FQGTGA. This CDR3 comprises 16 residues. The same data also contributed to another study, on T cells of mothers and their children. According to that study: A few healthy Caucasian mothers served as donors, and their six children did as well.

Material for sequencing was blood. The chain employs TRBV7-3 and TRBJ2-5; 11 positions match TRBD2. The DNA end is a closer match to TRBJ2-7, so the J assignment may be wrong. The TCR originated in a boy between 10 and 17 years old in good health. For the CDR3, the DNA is TGTGCCAGCAGCTTAGGTGGGCTAGCGGGAGGATACGAGCAGTACTTC. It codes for CASSLGGLAGGYEQYF.